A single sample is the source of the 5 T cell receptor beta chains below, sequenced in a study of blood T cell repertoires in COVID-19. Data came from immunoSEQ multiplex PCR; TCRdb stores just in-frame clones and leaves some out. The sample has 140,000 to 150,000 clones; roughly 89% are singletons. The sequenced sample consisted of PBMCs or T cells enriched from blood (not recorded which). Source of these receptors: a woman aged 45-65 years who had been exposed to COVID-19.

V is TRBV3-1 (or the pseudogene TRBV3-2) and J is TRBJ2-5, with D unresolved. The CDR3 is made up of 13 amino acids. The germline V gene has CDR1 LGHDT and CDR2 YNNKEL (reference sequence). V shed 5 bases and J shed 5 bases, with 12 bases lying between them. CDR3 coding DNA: TGTGCCAGCAGCGTCCGCCTCGGGGAGACCCAGTACTTC. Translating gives CASSVRLGETQYF.

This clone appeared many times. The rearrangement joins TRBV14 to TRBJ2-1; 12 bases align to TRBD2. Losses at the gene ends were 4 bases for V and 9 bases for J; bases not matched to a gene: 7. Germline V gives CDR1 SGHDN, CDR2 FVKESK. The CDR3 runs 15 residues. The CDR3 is CASSRLAGGTTEQFF. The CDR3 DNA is TGTGCCAGCAGCCGCCTAGCGGGGGGGACCACTGAGCAGTTCTTC.

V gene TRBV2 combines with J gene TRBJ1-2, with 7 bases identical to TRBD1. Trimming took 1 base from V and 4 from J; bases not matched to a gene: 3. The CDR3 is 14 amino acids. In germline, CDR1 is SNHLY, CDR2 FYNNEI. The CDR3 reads CASSEGNRGYGYTF. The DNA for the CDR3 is TGTGCCAGCAGTGAAGGCAACAGGGGCTATGGCTACACCTTC.

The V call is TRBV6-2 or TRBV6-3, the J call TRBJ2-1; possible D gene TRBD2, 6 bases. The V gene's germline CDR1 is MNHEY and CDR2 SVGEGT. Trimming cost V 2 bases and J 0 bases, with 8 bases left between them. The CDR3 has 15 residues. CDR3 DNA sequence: TGTGCCAGCAGTTACGGAGCGGGCTCCTACAATGAGCAGTTCTTC. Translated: CASSYGAGSYNEQFF.

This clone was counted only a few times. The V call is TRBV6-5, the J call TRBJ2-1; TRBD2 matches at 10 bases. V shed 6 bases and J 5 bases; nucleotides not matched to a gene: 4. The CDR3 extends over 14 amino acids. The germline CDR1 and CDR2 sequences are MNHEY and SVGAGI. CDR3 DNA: TGTGCCAGCAGAGCTAGCGGGGGCGACAATGAGCAGTTCTTC. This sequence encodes CASRASGGDNEQFF.